The T cell receptor beta chain under discussion was sequenced for a study of shared clonotypes between healthy human individuals. Study results and limitations: Sequencing depth was predicted to influence how clonotypes are shared among donors.

Of note for this clone: What it binds is unknown.

The CDR3 covers 17 residues. Germline V lookup: CDR1 SGHDT, CDR2 YYEEEE. V was clipped by 1 base and J by 1 base; unmatched bases: 7. Once extracted for a subset, genomic DNA was divided evenly among several immunoSEQ plates. This table comes from immunoSEQ multiplex PCR, and its TCRdb copy is limited to in-frame clones, with some not included. Here the sample spans more than 2 million clones, 85% to 95% being singletons. The J gene is TRBJ2-3, the V gene TRBV5-6; 9 positions agree with TRBD2. This TCR was sampled from a man younger than 35 in good health. Source material: naive CD4+ T cells sorted from blood. The subset was: CD45RA+ positively selected. This CDR3 reads CASSLKQRLAGTDTQYF. CDR3 coding DNA: TGTGCCAGCAGCTTGAAACAGAGACTAGCGGGCACAGATACGCAGTATTTT.